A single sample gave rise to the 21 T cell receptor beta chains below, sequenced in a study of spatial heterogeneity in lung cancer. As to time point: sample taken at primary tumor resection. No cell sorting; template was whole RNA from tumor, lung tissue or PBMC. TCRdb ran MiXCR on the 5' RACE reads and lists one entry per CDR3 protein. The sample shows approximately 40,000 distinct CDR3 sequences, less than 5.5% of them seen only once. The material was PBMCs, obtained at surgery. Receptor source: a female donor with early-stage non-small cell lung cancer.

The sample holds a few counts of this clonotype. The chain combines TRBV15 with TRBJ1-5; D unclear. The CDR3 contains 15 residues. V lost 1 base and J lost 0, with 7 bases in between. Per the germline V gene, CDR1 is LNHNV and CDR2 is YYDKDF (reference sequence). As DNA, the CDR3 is TGTGCCACCAGCAGAGGCCAGGATAGCAATCAGCCCCAGCATTTT. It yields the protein CATSRGQDSNQPQHF.

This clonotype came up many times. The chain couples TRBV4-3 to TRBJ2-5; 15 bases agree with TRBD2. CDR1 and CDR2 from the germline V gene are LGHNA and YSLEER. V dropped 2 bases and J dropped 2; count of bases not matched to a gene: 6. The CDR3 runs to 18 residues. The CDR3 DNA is TGCGCCAGCAGCCAACCCGGACTAGCGGGAGGGGGGCAAGAGACCCAGTACTTC. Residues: CASSQPGLAGGGQETQYF.

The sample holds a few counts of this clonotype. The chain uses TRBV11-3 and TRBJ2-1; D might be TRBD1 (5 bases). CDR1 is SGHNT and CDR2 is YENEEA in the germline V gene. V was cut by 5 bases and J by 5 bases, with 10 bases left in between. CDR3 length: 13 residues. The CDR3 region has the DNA TGTGCCAGCAGCCACTTAGGGGACAATGAGCAGTTCTTC. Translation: CASSHLGDNEQFF.

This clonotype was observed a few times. The CDR3 loop reads CASSFSLANTGELFF. The DNA of the CDR3 is TGTGCCAGCAGCTTTAGTTTGGCGAACACCGGGGAGCTGTTTTTT. The rearrangement uses TRBV7-2 and TRBJ2-2; D is unresolved. The CDR3 runs to 15 residues. The V end was cut by 3 bases, the J end by 0 bases, with 8 bases between. CDR1 SGHTA and CDR2 FQGNSA come from the germline V gene.

The CDR3, as DNA: TGTGCCATCAGTGACCGCTCCGGGACAGGGGGCAATCAGCCCCAGCATTTT. Protein sequence: CAISDRSGTGGNQPQHF. The chain employs TRBV10-3 and TRBJ1-5; TRBD1 agrees at 10 bases. CDR1 is ENHRY, CDR2 SYGVKD, per germline. There are 17 residues in the CDR3. V shed 3 bases, J shed 2 bases, and the junction held 7 bases outside the gene matches.

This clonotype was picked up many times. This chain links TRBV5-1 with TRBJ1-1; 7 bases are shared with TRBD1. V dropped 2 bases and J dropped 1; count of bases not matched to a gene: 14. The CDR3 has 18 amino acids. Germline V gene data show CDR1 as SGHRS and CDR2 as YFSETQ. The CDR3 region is CASSFPSNRRTGNTEAFF. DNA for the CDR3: TGCGCCAGCAGCTTCCCTTCAAACCGTAGGACAGGGAACACTGAAGCTTTCTTT.

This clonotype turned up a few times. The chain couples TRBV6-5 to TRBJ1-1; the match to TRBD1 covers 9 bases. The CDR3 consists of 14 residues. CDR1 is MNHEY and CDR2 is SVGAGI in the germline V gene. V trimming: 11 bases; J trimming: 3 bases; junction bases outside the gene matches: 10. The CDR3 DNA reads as TGTGCCGCGCAGGGGGGGACAGGGTACACTGAAGCTTTCTTT. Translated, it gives CAAQGGTGYTEAFF.

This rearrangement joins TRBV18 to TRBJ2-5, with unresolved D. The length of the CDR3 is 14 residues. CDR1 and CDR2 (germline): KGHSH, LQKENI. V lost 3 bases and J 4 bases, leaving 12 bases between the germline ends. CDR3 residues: CASSPPPLGETQYF. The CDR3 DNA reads TGTGCCAGCTCACCGCCGCCCCTAGGAGAGACCCAGTACTTC.

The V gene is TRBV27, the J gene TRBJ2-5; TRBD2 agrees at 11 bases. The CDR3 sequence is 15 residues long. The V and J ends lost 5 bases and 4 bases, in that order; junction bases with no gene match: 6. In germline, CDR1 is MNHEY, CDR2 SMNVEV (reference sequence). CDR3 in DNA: TGTGCCAGCAGTATCCTAGGGACTAGCGGAGAGACCCAGTACTTC. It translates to CASSILGTSGETQYF.

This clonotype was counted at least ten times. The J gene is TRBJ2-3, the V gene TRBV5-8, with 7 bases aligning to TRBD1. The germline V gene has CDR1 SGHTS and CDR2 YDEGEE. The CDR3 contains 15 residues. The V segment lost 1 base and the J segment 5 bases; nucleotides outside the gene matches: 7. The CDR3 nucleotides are TGTGCCAGCAGCTTGTGGGACAGCTCCCTAGATACGCAGTATTTT. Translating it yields CASSLWDSSLDTQYF.

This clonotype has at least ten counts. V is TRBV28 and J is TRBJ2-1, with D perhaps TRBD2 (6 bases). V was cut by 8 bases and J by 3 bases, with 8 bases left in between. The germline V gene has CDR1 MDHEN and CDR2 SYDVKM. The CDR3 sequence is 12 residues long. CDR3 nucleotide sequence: TGTGCCAGCCGGGACTTCTACAATGAGCAGTTCTTC. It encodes CASRDFYNEQFF.

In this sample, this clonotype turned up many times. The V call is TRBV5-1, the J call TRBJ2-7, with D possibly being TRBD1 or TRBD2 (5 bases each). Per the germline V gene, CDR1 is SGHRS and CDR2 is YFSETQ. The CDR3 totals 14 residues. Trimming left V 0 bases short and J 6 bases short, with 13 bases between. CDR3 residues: CASSLAIPGPEQYF. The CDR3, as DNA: TGCGCCAGCAGCTTGGCCATACCGGGGCCCGAGCAGTACTTC.

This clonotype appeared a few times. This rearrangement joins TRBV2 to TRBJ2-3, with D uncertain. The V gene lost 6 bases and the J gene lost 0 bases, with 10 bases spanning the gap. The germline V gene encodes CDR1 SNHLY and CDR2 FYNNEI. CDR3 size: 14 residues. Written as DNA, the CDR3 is TGTGCCAGCAGCCCCCTCCGTAGCACAGATACGCAGTATTTT. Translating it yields CASSPLRSTDTQYF.

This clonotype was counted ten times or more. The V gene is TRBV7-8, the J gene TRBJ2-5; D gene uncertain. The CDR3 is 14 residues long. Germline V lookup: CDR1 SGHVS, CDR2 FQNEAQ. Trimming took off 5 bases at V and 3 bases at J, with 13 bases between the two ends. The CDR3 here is CASSPWNREETQYF. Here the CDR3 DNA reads TGTGCCAGCAGCCCCTGGAACCGGGAAGAGACCCAGTACTTC. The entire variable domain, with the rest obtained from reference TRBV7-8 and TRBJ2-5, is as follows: GAGVSQSPRYKVAKRGQDVALRCDPISGHVSLFWYQQALGQGPEFLTYFQNEAQLDKSGLPSDRFFAERPEGSVSTLKIQRTQQEDSAVYLCASSPWNREETQYFGPGTRLLVL.

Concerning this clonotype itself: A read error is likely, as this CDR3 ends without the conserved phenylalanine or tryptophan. The CDR3 sequence: CAFSESLTHNEQFS. The CDR3 DNA follows: TGTGCCTTCAGTGAGTCCTTGACGCACAATGAGCAGTTCTCC. The chain has TRBV10-3 and TRBJ2-1; no clear D. The CDR3 length is 14 residues. Germline CDR1 reads ENHRY; CDR2 reads SYGVKD.

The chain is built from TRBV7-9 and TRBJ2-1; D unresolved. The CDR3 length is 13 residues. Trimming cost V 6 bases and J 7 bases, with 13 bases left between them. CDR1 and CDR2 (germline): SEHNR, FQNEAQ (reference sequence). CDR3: CASRADWHNEQFF. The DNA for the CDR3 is TGTGCCAGCAGAGCAGACTGGCATAATGAGCAGTTCTTC.

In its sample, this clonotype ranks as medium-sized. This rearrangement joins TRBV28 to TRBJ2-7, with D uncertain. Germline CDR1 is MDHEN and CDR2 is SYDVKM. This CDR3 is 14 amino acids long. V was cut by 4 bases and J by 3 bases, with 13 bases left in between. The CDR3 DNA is TGTGCCAGCAGTTCCCCTAGGGATTTCTACGAGCAGTACTTC. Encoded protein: CASSSPRDFYEQYF.

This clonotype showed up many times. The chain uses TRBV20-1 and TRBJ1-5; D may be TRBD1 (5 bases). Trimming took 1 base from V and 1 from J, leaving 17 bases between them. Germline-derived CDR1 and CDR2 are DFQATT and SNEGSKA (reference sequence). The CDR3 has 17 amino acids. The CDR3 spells CSARVGLAGSSNQPQHF. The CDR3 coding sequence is TGCAGTGCTAGAGTAGGGCTCGCAGGGAGCAGCAATCAGCCCCAGCATTTT.

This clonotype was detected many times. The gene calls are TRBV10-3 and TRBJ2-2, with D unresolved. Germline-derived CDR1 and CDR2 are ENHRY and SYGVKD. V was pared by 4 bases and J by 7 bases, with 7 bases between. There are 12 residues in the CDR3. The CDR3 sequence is CAISGAGGELFF. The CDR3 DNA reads TGTGCCATCAGTGGAGCCGGCGGGGAGCTGTTTTTT.

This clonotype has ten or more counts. The chain's CDR3 is CASSRAGTGAYEQYF. The CDR3 DNA is TGTGCCAGCTCCCGGGCCGGGACAGGGGCCTACGAGCAGTACTTC. V usage is TRBV18 and J usage is TRBJ2-7; the match to TRBD1 covers 10 bases. The V segment lost 6 bases and the J segment 2 bases; nucleotides outside the gene matches: 7. This CDR3 has 15 amino acids. The germline gives CDR1 KGHSH, CDR2 LQKENI.

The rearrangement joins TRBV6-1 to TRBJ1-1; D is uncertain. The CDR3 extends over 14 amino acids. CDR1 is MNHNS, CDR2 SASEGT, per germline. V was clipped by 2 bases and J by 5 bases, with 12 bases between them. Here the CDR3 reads CASSERARGTEAFF. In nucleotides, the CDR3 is TGTGCCAGCAGTGAACGAGCTAGAGGAACTGAAGCTTTCTTT.